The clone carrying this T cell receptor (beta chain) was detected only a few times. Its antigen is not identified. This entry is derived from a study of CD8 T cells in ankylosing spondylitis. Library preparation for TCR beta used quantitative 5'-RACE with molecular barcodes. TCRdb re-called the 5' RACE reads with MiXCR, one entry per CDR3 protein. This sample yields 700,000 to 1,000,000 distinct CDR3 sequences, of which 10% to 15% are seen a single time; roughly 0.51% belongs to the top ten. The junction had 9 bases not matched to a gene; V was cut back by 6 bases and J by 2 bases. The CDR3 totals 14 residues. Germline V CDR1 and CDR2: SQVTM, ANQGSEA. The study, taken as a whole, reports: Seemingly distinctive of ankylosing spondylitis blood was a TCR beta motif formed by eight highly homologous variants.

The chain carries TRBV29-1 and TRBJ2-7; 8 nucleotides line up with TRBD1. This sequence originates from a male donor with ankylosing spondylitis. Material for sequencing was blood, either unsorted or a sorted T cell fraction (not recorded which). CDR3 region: CSVAPGQATYEQYF. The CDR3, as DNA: TGCAGCGTAGCTCCGGGACAGGCTACCTACGAGCAGTACTTC.